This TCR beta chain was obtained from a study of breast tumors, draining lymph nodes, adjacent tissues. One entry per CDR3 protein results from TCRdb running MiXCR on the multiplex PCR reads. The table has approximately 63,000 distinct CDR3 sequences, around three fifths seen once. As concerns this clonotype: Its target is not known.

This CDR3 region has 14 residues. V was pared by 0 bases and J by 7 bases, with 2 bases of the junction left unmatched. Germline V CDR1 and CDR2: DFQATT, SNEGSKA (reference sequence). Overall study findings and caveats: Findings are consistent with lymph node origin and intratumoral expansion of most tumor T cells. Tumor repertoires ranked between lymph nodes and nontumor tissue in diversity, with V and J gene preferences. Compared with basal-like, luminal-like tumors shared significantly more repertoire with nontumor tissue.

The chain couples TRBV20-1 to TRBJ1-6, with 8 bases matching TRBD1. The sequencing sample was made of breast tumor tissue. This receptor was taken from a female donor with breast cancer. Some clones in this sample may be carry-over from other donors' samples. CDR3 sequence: CSAREGQENSPLHF. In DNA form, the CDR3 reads TGCAGTGCTAGAGAGGGACAGGAAAATTCACCCCTCCACTTT.